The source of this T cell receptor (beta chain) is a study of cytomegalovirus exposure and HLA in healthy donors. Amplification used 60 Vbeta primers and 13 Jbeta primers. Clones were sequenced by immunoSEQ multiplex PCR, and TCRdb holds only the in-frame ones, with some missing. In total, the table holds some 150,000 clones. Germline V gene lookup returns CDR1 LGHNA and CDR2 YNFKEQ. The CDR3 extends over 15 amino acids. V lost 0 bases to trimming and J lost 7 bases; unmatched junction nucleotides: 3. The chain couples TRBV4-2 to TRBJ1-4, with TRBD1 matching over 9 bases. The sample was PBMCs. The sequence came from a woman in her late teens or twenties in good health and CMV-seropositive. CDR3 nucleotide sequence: TGTGCCAGCAGCCAAGAACAGGGGGCGGTTGAAAAACTGTTTTTT. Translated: CASSQEQGAVEKLFF.